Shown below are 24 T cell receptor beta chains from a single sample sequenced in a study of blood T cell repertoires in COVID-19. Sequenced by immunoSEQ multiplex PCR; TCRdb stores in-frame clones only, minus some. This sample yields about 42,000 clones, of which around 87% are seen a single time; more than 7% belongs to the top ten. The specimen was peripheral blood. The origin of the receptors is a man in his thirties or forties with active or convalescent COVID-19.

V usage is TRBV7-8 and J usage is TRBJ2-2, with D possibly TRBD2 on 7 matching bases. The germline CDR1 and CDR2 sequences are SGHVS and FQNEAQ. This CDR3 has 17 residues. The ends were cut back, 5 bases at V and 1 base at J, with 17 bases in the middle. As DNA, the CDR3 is TGTGCCAGCAGCCAAGGGGGGGTTAATAGGAACACCGGGGAGCTGTTTTTT. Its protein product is CASSQGGVNRNTGELFF.

DNA of the CDR3: TGTGCCAGCTCACCTGATCTAGCGGGAGGTGGTGAGCAGTTCTTC. Protein product: CASSPDLAGGGEQFF. The chain is built from TRBV18 and TRBJ2-1, with 11 positions matching TRBD2. There are 15 residues in the CDR3. Germline trimming cut 3 bases from V and 9 bases from J; bases unmatched to any gene: 7. Germline lookup yields CDR1 KGHSH and CDR2 LQKENI. Supplemented by reference TRBV18 and TRBJ2-1, the full variable domain reads NAGVMQNPRHLVRRRGQEARLRCSPMKGHSHVYWYRQLPEEGLKFMVYLQKENIIDESGMPKERFSAEFPKEGPSILRIQQVVRGDSAAYFCASSPDLAGGGEQFFGPGTRLTVL.

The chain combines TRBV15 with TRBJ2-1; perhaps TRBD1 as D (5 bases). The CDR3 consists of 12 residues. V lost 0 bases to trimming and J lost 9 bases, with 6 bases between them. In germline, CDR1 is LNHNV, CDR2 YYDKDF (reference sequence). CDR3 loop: CATSRDRGEQFF. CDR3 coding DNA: TGTGCCACCAGCAGAGATAGGGGTGAGCAGTTCTTC.

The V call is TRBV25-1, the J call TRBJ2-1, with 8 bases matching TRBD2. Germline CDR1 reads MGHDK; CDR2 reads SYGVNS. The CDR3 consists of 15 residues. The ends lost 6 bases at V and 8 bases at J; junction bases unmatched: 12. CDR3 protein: CASSPTGRALHEQFF. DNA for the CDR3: TGTGCCAGCAGCCCAACCGGGAGGGCCTTGCATGAGCAGTTCTTC.

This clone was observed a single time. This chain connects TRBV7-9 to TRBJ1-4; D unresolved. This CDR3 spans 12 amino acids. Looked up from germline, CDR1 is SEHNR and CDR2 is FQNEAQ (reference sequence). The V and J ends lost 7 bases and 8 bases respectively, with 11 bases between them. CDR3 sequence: CASTLVGEKLFF. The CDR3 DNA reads TGTGCCAGCACCCTGGTCGGGGAAAAACTGTTTTTT.

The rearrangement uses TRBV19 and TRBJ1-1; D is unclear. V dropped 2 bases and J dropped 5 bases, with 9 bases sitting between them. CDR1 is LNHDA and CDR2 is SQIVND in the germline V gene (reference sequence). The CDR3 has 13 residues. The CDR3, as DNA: TGTGCCAGTAGTATATCGGGGAGGACTGAAGCTTTCTTT. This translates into CASSISGRTEAFF.

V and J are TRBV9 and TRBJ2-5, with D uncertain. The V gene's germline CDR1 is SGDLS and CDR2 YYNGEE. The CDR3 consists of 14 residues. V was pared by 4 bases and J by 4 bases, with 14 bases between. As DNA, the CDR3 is TGTGCCAGCAGCCCCGGTAACCCCGTAGAGACCCAGTACTTC. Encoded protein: CASSPGNPVETQYF. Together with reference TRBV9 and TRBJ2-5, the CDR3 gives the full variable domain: DSGVTQTPKHLITATGQRVTLRCSPRSGDLSVYWYQQSLDQGLQFLIQYYNGEERAKGNILERFSAQQFPDLHSELNLSSLELGDSALYFCASSPGNPVETQYFGPGTRLLVL.

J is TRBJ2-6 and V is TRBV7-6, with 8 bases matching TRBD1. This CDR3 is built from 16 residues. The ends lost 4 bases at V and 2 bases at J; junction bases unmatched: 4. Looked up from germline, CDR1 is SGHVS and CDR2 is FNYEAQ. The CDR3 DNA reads TGTGCCAGCAGCTCCCGGACAGGGACTGGGGCCAACGTCCTGACTTTC. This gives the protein CASSSRTGTGANVLTF.

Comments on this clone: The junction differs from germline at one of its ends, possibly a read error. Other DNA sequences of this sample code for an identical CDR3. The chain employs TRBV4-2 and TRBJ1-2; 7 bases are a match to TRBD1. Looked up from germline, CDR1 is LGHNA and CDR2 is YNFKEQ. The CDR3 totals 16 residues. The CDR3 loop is CASSQETRQGSYGYTF. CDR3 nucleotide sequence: TGTGCCAGCAGCCAAGAAACCAGACAGGGATCGTATGGCTACACCTTT.

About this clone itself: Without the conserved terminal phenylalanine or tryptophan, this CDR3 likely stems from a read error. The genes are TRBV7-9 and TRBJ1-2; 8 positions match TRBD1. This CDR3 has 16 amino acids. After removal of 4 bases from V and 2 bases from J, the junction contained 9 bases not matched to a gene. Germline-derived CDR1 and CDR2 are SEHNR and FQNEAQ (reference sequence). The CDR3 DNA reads TGTGCCAGCAGCTCATGGGGGACAGGAAAGAACTATGGCTACACCCTC. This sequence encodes CASSSWGTGKNYGYTL.

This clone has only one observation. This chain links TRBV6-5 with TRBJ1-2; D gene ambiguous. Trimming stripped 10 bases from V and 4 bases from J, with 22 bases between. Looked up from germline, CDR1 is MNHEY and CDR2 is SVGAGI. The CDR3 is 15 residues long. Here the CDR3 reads CATNSPDNGTYGYTF. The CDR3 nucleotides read TGTGCCACCAACAGCCCTGACAATGGCACCTATGGCTACACCTTC.

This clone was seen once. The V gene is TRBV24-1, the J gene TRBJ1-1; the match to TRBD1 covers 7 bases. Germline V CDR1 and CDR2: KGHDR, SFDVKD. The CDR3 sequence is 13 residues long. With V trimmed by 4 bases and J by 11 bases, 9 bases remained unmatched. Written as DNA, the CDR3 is TGTGCCACCAGTGACGAGGGACAGAAGGTGGCTTTCTTT. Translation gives CATSDEGQKVAFF.

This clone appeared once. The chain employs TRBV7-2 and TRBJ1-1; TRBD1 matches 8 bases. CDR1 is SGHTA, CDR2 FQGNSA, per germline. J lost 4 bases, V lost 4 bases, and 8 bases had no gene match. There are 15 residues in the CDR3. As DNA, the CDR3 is TGTGCCAGCAGCTCTCTTTGGACAGGGTCCACTGAAGCTTTCTTT. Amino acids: CASSSLWTGSTEAFF.

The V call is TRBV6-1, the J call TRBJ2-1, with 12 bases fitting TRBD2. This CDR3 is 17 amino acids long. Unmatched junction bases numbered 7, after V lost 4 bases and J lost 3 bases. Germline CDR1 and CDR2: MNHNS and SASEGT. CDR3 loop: CASSGELAGGIYNEQFF. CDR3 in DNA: TGTGCCAGCAGTGGGGAACTAGCGGGGGGTATCTACAATGAGCAGTTCTTC.

The CDR3, as DNA: TGTGCCAACCCCTTGGGGGCGGATGGAGAGACCCAGTACTTC. It specifies CANPLGADGETQYF. V usage is TRBV7-9 and J usage is TRBJ2-5, with D possibly matching TRBD1 (6 bases). Trimming took 10 bases from V and 4 from J, leaving 19 bases between them. This CDR3 has 14 residues. Germline CDR1 reads SEHNR; CDR2 reads FQNEAQ (reference sequence).

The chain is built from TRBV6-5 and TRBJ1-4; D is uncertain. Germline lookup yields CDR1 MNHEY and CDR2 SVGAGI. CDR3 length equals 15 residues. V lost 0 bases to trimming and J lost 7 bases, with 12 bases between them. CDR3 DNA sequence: TGTGCCAGCAGTTACTCGCGCGGTCGGGGTGAAAAACTGTTTTTT. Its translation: CASSYSRGRGEKLFF.

The CDR3 bases are TGTGTTACGACGGGGGACTCCTATAATTCACCCCTCCACTTT. The encoded protein is CVTTGDSYNSPLHF. This chain joins TRBV2 and TRBJ1-6; the D gene is possibly TRBD1 (5 bases). Germline assignment: CDR1 SNHLY and CDR2 FYNNEI. The CDR3 is 14 amino acids.

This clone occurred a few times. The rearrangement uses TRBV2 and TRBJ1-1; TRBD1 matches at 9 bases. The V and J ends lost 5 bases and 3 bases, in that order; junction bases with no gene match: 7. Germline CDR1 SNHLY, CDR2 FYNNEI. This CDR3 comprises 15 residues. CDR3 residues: CASSPLTGGHTEAFF. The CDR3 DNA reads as TGTGCCAGCAGTCCCTTGACAGGGGGGCACACTGAAGCTTTCTTT.

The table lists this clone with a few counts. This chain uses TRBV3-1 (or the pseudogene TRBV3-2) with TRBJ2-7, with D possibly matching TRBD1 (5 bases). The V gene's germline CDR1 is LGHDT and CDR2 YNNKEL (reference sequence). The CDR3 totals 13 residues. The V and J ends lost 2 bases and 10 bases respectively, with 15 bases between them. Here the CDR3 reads CASSQSRVGQQYF. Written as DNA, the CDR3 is TGTGCCAGCAGCCAATCCCGCGTCGGACAACAGTACTTC.

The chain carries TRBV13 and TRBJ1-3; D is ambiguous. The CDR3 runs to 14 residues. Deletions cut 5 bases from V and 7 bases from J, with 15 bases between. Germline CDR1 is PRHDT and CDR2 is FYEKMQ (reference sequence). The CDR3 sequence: CASSPRAPGNTIYF. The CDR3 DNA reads TGTGCCAGCAGCCCCCGCGCACCGGGGAACACCATATATTTT.

CDR3 sequence: CASSHRTPYQETQYF. The CDR3 DNA is TGTGCCAGCAGCCACAGGACTCCGTACCAAGAGACCCAGTACTTC. The chain links TRBV3-1 (or the pseudogene TRBV3-2) to TRBJ2-5; TRBD2 might be the D (5 bases). The length of the CDR3 is 15 residues. V dropped 3 bases and J dropped 0 bases, with 11 bases sitting between them. Germline V gene sequence: CDR1 LGHDT, CDR2 YNNKEL (reference sequence).

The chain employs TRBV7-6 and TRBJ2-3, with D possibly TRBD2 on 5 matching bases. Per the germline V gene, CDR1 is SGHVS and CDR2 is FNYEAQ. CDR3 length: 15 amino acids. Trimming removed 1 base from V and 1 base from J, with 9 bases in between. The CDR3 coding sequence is TGTGCCAGCAGCTTAGATCTTAGCGGCACAGATACGCAGTATTTT. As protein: CASSLDLSGTDTQYF.

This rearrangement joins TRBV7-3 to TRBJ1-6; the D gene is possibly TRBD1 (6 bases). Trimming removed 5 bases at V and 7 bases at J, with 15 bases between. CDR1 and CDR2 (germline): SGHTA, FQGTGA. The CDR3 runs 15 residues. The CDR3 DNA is TGTGCCAGCAGCCTTACAGGGCTGGGCAATTCACCCCTCCACTTT. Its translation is CASSLTGLGNSPLHF.

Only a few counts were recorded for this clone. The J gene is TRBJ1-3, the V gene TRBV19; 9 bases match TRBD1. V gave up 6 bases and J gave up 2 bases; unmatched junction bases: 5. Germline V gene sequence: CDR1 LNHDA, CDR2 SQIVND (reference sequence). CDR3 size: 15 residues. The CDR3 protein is CASRETGGPGNTIYF. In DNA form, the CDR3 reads TGTGCCAGTAGGGAAACAGGGGGCCCTGGAAACACCATATATTTT.